This T cell receptor (beta chain) is drawn from a study of regulatory T cells in long-lasting Graves disease. The sample's time point: newly diagnosed GD, antithyroid drugs for less than 3 months. Isolated PBMC RNA provided the starting material for the TCR library. Construction of the TCR beta libraries employed iRepertoire HTBI primers in conjunction with Arm-PCR of CDR3 regions. TCRdb redid the calling of the multiplex PCR reads with MiXCR, one entry per CDR3 protein. The sample includes some 490,000 distinct CDR3 sequences, 9.5% to 15% of them seen just once. These data also formed part of another study, on T cells in Graves' hyperthyroidism and ophthalmopathy.

This specimen was peripheral blood mononuclear cells (PBMCs), taken at new diagnosis, from a patient treated with antithyroid drugs. The origin of this receptor is a woman aged 25-40 years with Graves disease.

CDR3 coding DNA: TGCAGTGCCAAGTTCGGACAGGGAGCCTACGAGCAGTACTTC. The encoded protein is CSAKFGQGAYEQYF. The chain couples TRBV20-1 to TRBJ2-7; 8 positions match TRBD1. CDR1 is DFQATT and CDR2 is SNEGSKA in the germline V gene (reference sequence). The CDR3 runs to 14 residues. Trimming took 6 bases from V and 2 from J; bases not matched to a gene: 9.